The source of this TCR beta chain is a study of shared clonotypes between healthy human individuals. The CDR3 is made up of 15 amino acids. After removal of 4 bases from V and 3 bases from J, the junction contained 3 bases not matched to a gene. The germline V gene has CDR1 SNHLY and CDR2 FYNNEI. Clones were sequenced by immunoSEQ multiplex PCR, and TCRdb holds only the in-frame ones, with some missing. This table holds some 2.1 million clones, 85% to 95% found once. About this clone itself: This sample also contains other DNA sequences that code for the same CDR3.

Terminally differentiated effector memory CD45RA+ cells were excluded from the naive CD8 cells, which were CD45RO-negative and positively selected for CCR7. The chain has TRBV2 and TRBJ2-3, with TRBD2 matching over 11 bases. The TCR originated in a man between 18 and 29 years old in good health. Some clones in this sample may be carry-over from other donors' samples. The sequenced sample was naive CD8+ T cells from PBMCs. CDR3 bases: TGTGCCAGCAGTGGACTAGCGGGAAGAACAGATACGCAGTATTTT. Translating it yields CASSGLAGRTDTQYF.